The 12 T cell receptor beta chains presented below share a single source sample, sequenced in a study of cytomegalovirus exposure and HLA in healthy donors. With 60 Vbeta and 13 Jbeta primers, the PCR was carried out. Sequencing used immunoSEQ multiplex PCR; TCRdb keeps in-frame clones, though not all of them. The sample shows fewer than 130,000 clones, around two thirds of them seen only once. The sequencing sample was made of PBMCs. The receptors stem from a man in his thirties or forties in good health and CMV-seropositive.

This chain joins TRBV18 and TRBJ1-2; D gene uncertain. The germline V gene has CDR1 KGHSH and CDR2 LQKENI. The CDR3 has 13 residues. The ends were cut back, 0 bases at V and 4 bases at J, with 6 bases in the middle. CDR3 coding DNA: TGTGCCAGCTCACCACCGTCATTCTATGGCTACACCTTC. As protein: CASSPPSFYGYTF.

The chain uses TRBV19 and TRBJ2-1; 12 bases align to TRBD1. Germline CDR1 is LNHDA and CDR2 is SQIVND (reference sequence). The CDR3 length is 15 residues. With V trimmed by 3 bases and J by 9 bases, 6 bases remained unmatched. As DNA, the CDR3 is TGTGCCAGTAGTATCGGGGACAGGGGGCTTGCTGAGCAGTTCTTC. Its translation is CASSIGDRGLAEQFF.

CDR3 sequence reads: CASSLGQLNTEAFF. In DNA form, the CDR3 reads TGTGCCAGCAGCTTGGGACAGTTGAACACTGAAGCTTTCTTT. This chain uses TRBV7-6 with TRBJ1-1; 7 nucleotides match TRBD1. The CDR3 contains 14 residues. J lost 0 bases, V lost 3 bases, and 1 base had no gene match. Per germline, CDR1 SGHVS and CDR2 FNYEAQ.

This chain joins TRBV5-1 and TRBJ2-2, with D possibly being TRBD1 (7 bases). The CDR3 runs to 15 residues. V was clipped by 5 bases and J by 5 bases, with 16 bases between them. The germline V gene has CDR1 SGHRS and CDR2 YFSETQ. The CDR3 sequence is CASRPQGGLTGELFF. CDR3 coding DNA: TGCGCCAGCAGGCCCCAGGGGGGACTTACCGGGGAGCTGTTTTTT.

The genes are TRBV9 and TRBJ2-4; TRBD1 agrees at 9 bases. After removal of 2 bases from V and 10 bases from J, the junction contained 7 bases not matched to a gene. There are 14 residues in the CDR3. Germline values: CDR1 SGDLS, CDR2 YYNGEE. CDR3 sequence: CASSVGDRERIQYF. In DNA form, the CDR3 reads TGTGCCAGCAGCGTGGGGGACAGGGAGAGGATTCAGTACTTC.

This clone has just a few counts. This chain's CDR3 is CASSLDGESSYNEQFF. The CDR3 DNA reads TGCGCCAGCAGCTTGGACGGGGAAAGCTCCTACAATGAGCAGTTCTTC. The rearrangement links TRBV5-1 to TRBJ2-1; maybe TRBD2 (5 bases). Germline values: CDR1 SGHRS, CDR2 YFSETQ. This CDR3 comprises 16 residues. V lost 0 bases and J lost 0, with 10 bases in between.

The chain uses TRBV5-1 and TRBJ2-3; D is undetermined. V was trimmed by 0 bases and J by 5 bases, leaving 7 bases between them. The CDR3 covers 13 residues. Germline-derived CDR1 and CDR2 are SGHRS and YFSETQ. CDR3 residues: CASSLAGEDTQYF. The CDR3 nucleotides are TGCGCCAGCAGCTTGGCTGGAGAAGATACGCAGTATTTT. Based on the CDR3 plus reference TRBV5-1 and TRBJ2-3, the full variable domain is KAGVTQTPRYLIKTRGQQVTLSCSPISGHRSVSWYQQTPGQGLQFLFEYFSETQRNKGNFPGRFSGRQFSNSRSEMNVSTLELGDSALYLCASSLAGEDTQYFGPGTRLTVL.

V and J are TRBV5-4 and TRBJ2-1, with D possibly matching TRBD1 (6 bases). The CDR3 loop spans 14 amino acids. V lost 0 bases and J 8 bases, leaving 12 bases between the germline ends. Germline V gives CDR1 SGHNT, CDR2 YYREEE (reference sequence). The CDR3 spells CASSLDAQGYEQFF. In nucleotides, the CDR3 is TGTGCCAGCAGCTTGGATGCTCAGGGGTATGAGCAGTTCTTC.

As to this clone: The same CDR3 also results from other DNA sequences found in this sample. The chain is built from TRBV4-2 and TRBJ2-3; TRBD1 matches 7 bases. Trimming removed 0 bases from V and 2 bases from J; junction bases left unmatched: 5. CDR3 size: 16 residues. Germline lookup yields CDR1 LGHNA and CDR2 YNFKEQ. CDR3: CASSQDLGQNTDTQYF. The CDR3, as DNA: TGTGCCAGCAGCCAAGATCTGGGACAGAACACAGATACGCAGTATTTT.

The sample holds a few counts of this clone. The gene calls are TRBV9 and TRBJ1-2; no clear D gene. CDR1 SGDLS and CDR2 YYNGEE come from the germline V gene. This CDR3 has 12 residues. V gave up 3 bases and J gave up 5 bases, with 8 bases separating them. Here the CDR3 reads CASSADFYGYTF. The CDR3 coding sequence is TGTGCCAGCAGCGCAGACTTTTATGGCTACACCTTC.

The chain has TRBV10-3 and TRBJ2-4; D is ambiguous. The ends were cut back, 0 bases at V and 10 bases at J, with 13 bases in the middle. CDR3 length: 14 residues. Germline lookup yields CDR1 ENHRY and CDR2 SYGVKD. The CDR3 here is CAISESADRRIQYF. The CDR3 nucleotides read TGTGCCATCAGTGAGTCGGCGGATCGGCGGATTCAGTACTTC.

The chain combines TRBV4-1 with TRBJ1-2; D is undetermined. V lost 3 bases and J 8 bases, leaving 16 bases between the germline ends. The CDR3 loop spans 14 amino acids. Germline lookup yields CDR1 MGHRA and CDR2 YSYEKL. The CDR3 loop reads CASSHYLGEWGYTF. The CDR3 coding sequence is TGCGCCAGCAGCCACTATCTCGGGGAGTGGGGCTACACCTTC.